Below, 15 T cell receptor beta chains from the same sample are listed, as sequenced in a study of T cells and Merkel cell carcinoma outcomes. This table comes from immunoSEQ multiplex PCR, and its TCRdb copy is limited to in-frame clones, with some not included. The sample has some 19,000 clones, over 70% seen once. Source material: tumor tissue from Merkel cell carcinoma. The receptor source for this set is a human donor with Merkel cell carcinoma.

V and J are TRBV5-5 and TRBJ1-1; D is perhaps TRBD1 (5 bases). Germline V gives CDR1 SGHKS, CDR2 YYEKEE (reference sequence). CDR3 length equals 17 residues. V lost 2 bases to trimming and J lost 2 bases, with 19 bases between them. CDR3: CASSFIDSLPPNTEAFF. For the CDR3, the DNA is TGTGCCAGCAGCTTTATCGACAGCCTCCCTCCTAACACTGAAGCTTTCTTT.

The J gene is TRBJ1-1, the V gene TRBV20-1; no definite D call. Per the germline V gene, CDR1 is DFQATT and CDR2 is SNEGSKA (reference sequence). This CDR3 contains 11 residues. CDR3 sequence reads: CSLATDTEAFF. Here the CDR3 DNA reads TGCAGCCTCGCTACGGACACTGAAGCTTTCTTT.

This clone was recorded once. V is TRBV4-1 and J is TRBJ1-4; D is possibly TRBD1 (6 bases). This CDR3 contains 16 residues. CDR1 MGHRA and CDR2 YSYEKL come from the germline V gene. With 3 bases removed from V and 5 bases from J, the gap between germline ends came to 16 bases. This CDR3 is CASSHPNGGQNEKLFF. CDR3 nucleotide sequence: TGCGCCAGCAGCCACCCTAACGGCGGACAGAATGAAAAACTGTTTTTT.

The chain carries TRBV4-1 and TRBJ1-2; 8 bases map to TRBD1. Germline CDR1 MGHRA, CDR2 YSYEKL. The trim removed 3 bases at V and 7 bases at J, leaving 10 bases unmatched. The CDR3 contains 15 residues. DNA for the CDR3: TGCGCCAGCAGCCAGACAGGGGTGCCCAAGGCTGGCTACACCTTC. Translation: CASSQTGVPKAGYTF.

This clone was detected once. J is TRBJ2-7 and V is TRBV11-2; 10 bases map to TRBD1. Germline V gene data show CDR1 as SGHAT and CDR2 as FQNNGV. The junction had 0 bases not matched to a gene; V was cut back by 1 base and J by 6 bases. The CDR3 totals 13 residues. For the CDR3, the DNA is TGTGCCAGCAGCTTAGGGGACAGGGGCGAGCAGTACTTC. Protein: CASSLGDRGEQYF.

The rearrangement uses TRBV29-1 and TRBJ2-1; TRBD2 matches at 8 bases. This CDR3 has 16 residues. Germline assignment: CDR1 SQVTM and CDR2 ANQGSEA. V trimming: 4 bases; J trimming: 9 bases; junction bases outside the gene matches: 17. The CDR3 region is CSVGPRAGVAGGEQFF. The CDR3 DNA follows: TGCAGCGTTGGCCCCAGGGCGGGAGTTGCGGGAGGTGAGCAGTTCTTC.

The J gene is TRBJ1-2, the V gene TRBV11-2; 8 positions match TRBD1. V shed 1 base and J 8 bases; nucleotides not matched to a gene: 9. CDR3 length: 15 amino acids. Germline V gene lookup returns CDR1 SGHAT and CDR2 FQNNGV. This chain's CDR3 is CASSLGGTGFRGYTF. For the CDR3, the DNA is TGTGCCAGCAGCTTAGGAGGGACAGGCTTCAGGGGCTACACCTTC. The variable domain in full, with the rest retrieved from reference TRBV11-2 and TRBJ1-2, is EAGVAQSPRYKIIEKRQSVAFWCNPISGHATLYWYQQILGQGPKLLIQFQNNGVVDDSQLPKDRFSAERLKGVDSTLKIQPAKLEDSAVYLCASSLGGTGFRGYTFGSGTRLTVV.

V usage is TRBV5-1 and J usage is TRBJ1-6, with TRBD1 matching over 8 bases. CDR3 length: 14 amino acids. V was clipped by 4 bases and J by 12 bases; unmatched bases: 9. Germline V gives CDR1 SGHRS, CDR2 YFSETQ. CDR3 protein: CASSPGTGYIPLHF. The CDR3 region has the DNA TGCGCCAGCAGCCCGGGGACAGGTTACATACCCCTCCACTTT.

V usage is TRBV6-5 and J usage is TRBJ1-6; D not resolved. V was cut by 0 bases and J by 7 bases, with 13 bases left in between. The CDR3 has 16 residues. Germline V gene sequence: CDR1 MNHEY, CDR2 SVGAGI. This chain's CDR3 is CASSYSWKVTNSPLHF. For the CDR3, the DNA is TGTGCCAGCAGTTACTCATGGAAAGTAACCAATTCACCCCTCCACTTT.

The V gene is TRBV30, the J gene TRBJ2-1; TRBD1 or TRBD2 may be the D gene (5 bases each). This CDR3 spans 15 amino acids. Per germline, CDR1 GTSNPN and CDR2 SVGIG (reference sequence). Trimming pared 8 bases from V and 2 bases from J, leaving 19 bases between. The CDR3 bases are TGTGCCCGTAGCCAGGGAGATACTACCTACAATGAGCAGTTCTTC. It codes for CARSQGDTTYNEQFF.

V usage is TRBV6-6 and J usage is TRBJ1-5, with D uncertain. CDR1 is MNHNY and CDR2 is SVGAGI in the germline V gene (reference sequence). The CDR3 consists of 13 residues. Trimming cost V 6 bases and J 6 bases, with 12 bases left between them. The CDR3: CASRNYGVQPQHF. The CDR3 DNA reads as TGTGCCAGCAGAAACTACGGGGTTCAGCCCCAGCATTTT.

This clone was seen once. The J gene is TRBJ2-7, the V gene TRBV7-9, with D perhaps given as TRBD1 or TRBD2 (5 bases each). From germline, CDR1 is SEHNR and CDR2 FQNEAQ (reference sequence). The CDR3 consists of 15 residues. V gave up 1 base and J gave up 3 bases, with 13 bases separating them. The CDR3 DNA reads as TGTGCCAGCAGCTTAGGGGGCGCCGGGGACTACGAGCAGTACTTC. It is translated as CASSLGGAGDYEQYF.

The chain joins TRBV18 to TRBJ1-1; D is unresolved. This CDR3 has 12 residues. Per the germline V gene, CDR1 is KGHSH and CDR2 is LQKENI. The CDR3 region has the DNA TGTAAAATTAAGGGATCGGGAACTGAAGCTTTCTTT. Translated, it gives CKIKGSGTEAFF.

In its sample, this clone was seen a few times. This sequence joins TRBV9 and TRBJ2-1; D not certain. The CDR3 is 14 residues long. Trimming cost V 4 bases and J 5 bases, with 13 bases left between them. Germline CDR1 reads SGDLS; CDR2 reads YYNGEE. DNA for the CDR3: TGTGCCAGCAGCCCGTGGGGTCTAGACAATGAGCAGTTCTTC. Translation gives CASSPWGLDNEQFF.

The chain is built from TRBV5-1 and TRBJ2-7; 12 nucleotides line up with TRBD2. The CDR3 extends over 16 amino acids. After removal of 4 bases from V and 1 base from J, the junction contained 6 bases not matched to a gene. Germline V gives CDR1 SGHRS, CDR2 YFSETQ. CDR3 protein: CASSQTSGSPSYEQYF. The CDR3 region has the DNA TGCGCCAGCAGCCAGACTAGCGGGAGTCCTTCCTACGAGCAGTACTTC.